This T cell receptor (beta chain) stems from a study of technical replicates of blood from a few donors (dated by TCRdb to 2016 to 2017). The germline V gene specifies SGHDT as CDR1 and YYEEEE as CDR2. From the cysteine through the phenylalanine, the CDR3 covers 14 amino acids. Only the CDR3 DNA stays, 42 bases, in frame from base 1. As regards this clone: The target of this receptor is not known. No base quality values were provided; no much bigger clone lies one nucleotide off.

Libraries were built with the immunoSEQ multiplex PCR assay. In its TCRdb copy, this immuneACCESS table keeps in-frame sequences only and misses some clones. Where compared with another copy, unresolved V genes explain less than half of these, and the others have no known cause. This sample gives about 79,000 clones in total; 91% of them show up just once. Under 0.5% of the sample goes to the ten largest clones. Sequenced sample: T cells isolated from PBMCs. The origin of this receptor is a human donor in good health. Some clones in this sample may be carry-over from other donors' samples. The chain uses TRBV5-6 and TRBJ2-5; no D gene is confidently identified. The DNA end is a closer match to TRBJ2-7, so the J assignment may be wrong. The DNA sequence follows: TGTGCCAGCAGCTTGGAATTGCAGGACTACGAGCAGTACTTC. It translates as CASSLELQDYEQYF.